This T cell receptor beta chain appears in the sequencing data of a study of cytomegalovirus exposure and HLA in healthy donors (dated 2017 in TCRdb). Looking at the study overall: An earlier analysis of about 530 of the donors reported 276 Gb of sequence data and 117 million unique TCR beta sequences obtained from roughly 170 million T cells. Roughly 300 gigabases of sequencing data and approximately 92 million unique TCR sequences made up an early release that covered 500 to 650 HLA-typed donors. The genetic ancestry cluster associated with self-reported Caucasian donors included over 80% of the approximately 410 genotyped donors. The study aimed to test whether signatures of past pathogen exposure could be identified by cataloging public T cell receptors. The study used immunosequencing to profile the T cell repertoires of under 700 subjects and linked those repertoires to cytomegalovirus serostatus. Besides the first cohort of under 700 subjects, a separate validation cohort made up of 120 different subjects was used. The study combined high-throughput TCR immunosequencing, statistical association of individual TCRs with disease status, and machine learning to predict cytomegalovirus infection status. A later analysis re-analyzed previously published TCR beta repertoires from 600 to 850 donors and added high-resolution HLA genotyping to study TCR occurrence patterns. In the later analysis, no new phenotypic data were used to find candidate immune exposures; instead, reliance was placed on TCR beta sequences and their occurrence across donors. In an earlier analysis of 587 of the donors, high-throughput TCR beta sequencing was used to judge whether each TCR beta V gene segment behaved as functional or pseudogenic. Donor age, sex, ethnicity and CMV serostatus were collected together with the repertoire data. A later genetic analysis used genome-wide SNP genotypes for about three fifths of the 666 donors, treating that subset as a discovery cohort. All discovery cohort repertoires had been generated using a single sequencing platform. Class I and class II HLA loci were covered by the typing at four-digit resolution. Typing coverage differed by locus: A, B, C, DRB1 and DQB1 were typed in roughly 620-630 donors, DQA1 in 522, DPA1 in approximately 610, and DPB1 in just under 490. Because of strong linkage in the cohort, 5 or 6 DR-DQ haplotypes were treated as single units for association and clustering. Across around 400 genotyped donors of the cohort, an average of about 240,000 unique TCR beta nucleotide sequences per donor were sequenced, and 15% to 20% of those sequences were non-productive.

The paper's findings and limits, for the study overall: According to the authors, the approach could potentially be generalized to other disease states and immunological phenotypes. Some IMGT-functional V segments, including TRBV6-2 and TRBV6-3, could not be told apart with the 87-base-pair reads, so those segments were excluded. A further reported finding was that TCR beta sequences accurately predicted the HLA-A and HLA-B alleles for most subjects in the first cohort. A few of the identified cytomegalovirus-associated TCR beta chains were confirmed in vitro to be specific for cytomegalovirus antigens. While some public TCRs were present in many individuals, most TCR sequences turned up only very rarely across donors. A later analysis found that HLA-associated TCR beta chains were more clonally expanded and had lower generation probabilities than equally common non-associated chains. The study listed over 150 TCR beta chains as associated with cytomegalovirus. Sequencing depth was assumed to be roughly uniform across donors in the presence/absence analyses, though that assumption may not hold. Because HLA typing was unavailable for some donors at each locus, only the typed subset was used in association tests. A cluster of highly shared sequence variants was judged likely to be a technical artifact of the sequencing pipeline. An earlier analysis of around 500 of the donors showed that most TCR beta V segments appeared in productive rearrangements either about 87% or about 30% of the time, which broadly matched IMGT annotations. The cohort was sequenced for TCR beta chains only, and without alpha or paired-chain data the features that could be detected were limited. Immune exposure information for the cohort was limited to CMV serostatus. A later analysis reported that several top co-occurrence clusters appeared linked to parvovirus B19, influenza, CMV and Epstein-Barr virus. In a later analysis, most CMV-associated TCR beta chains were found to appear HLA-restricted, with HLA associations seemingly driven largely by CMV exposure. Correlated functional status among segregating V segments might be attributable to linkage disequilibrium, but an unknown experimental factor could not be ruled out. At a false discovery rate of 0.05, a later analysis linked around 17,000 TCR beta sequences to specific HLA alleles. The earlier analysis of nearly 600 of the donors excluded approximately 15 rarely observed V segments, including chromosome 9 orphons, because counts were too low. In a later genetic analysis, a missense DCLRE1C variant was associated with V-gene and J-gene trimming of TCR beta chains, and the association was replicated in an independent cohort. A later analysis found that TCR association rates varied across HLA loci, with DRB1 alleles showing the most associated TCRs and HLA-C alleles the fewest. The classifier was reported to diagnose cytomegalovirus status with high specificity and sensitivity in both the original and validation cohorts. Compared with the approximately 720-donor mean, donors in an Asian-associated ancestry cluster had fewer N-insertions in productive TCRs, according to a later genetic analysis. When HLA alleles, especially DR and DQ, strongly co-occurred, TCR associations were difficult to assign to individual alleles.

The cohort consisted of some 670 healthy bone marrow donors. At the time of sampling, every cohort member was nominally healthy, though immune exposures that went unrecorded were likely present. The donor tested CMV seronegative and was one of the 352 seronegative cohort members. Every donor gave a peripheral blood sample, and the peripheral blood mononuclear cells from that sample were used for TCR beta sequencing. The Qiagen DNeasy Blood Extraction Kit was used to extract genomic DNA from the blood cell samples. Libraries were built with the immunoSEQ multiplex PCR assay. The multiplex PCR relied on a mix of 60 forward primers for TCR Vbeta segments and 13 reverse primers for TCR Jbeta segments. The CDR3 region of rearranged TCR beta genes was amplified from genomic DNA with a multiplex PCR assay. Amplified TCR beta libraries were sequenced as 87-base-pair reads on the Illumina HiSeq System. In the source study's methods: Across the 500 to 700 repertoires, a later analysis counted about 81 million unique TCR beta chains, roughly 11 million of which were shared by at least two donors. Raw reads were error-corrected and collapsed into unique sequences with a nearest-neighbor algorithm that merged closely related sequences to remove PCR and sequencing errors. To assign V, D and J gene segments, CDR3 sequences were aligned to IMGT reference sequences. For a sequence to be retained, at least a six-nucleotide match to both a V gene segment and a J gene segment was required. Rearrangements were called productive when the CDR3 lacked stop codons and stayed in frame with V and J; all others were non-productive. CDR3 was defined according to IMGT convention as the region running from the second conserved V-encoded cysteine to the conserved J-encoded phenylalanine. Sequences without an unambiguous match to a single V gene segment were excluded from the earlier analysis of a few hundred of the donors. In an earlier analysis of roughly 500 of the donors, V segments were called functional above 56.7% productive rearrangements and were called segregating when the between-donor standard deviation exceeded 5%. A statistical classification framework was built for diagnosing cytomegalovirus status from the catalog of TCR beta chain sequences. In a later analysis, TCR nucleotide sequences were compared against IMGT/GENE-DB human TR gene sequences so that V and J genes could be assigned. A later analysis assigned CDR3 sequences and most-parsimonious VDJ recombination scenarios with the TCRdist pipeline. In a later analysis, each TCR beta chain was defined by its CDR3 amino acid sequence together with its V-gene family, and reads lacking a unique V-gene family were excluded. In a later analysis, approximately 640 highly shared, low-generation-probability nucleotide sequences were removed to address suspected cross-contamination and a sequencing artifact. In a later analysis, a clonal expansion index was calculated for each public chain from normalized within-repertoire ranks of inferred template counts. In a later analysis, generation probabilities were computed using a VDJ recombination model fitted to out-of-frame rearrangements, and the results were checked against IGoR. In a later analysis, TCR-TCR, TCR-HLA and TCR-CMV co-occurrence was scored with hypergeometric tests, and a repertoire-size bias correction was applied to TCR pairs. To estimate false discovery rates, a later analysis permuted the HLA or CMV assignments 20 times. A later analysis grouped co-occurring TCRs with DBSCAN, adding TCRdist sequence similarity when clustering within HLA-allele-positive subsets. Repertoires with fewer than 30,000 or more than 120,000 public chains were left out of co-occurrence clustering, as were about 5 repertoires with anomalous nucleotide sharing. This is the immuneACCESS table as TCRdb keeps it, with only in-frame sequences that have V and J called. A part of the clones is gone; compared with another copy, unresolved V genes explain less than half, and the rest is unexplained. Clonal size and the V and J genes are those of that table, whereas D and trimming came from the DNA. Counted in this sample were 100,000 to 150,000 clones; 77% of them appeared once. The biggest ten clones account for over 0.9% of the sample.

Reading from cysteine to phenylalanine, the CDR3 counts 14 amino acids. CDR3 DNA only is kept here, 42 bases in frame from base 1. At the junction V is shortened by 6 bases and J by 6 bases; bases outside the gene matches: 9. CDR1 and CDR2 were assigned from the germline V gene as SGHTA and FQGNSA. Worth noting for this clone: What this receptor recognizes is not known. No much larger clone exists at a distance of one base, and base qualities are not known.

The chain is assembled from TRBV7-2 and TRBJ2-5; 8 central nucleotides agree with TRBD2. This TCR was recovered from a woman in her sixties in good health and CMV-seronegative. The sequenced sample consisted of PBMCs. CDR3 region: CASRPGGAVKTQYF. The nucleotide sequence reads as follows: TGTGCCAGCAGACCCGGGGGGGCCGTCAAGACCCAGTACTTC.